This T cell receptor beta chain comes out of a study of blood T cell repertoires in COVID-19. Produced via immunoSEQ multiplex PCR; TCRdb's table is partial and in-frame only. The sample includes a few hundred thousand clones, 85% to 90% of them seen just once. Trimming left V 4 bases short and J 4 bases short, with 8 bases between. The CDR3 is 12 residues long. Germline-derived CDR1 and CDR2 are MDHEN and SYDVKM. The sequence came from a man younger than 40 with acute or convalescent COVID-19. The V gene is TRBV28, the J gene TRBJ2-7; a weak D match, TRBD1 (6 bases). Input material: peripheral blood. Here the CDR3 DNA reads TGTGCCAGCAGTTACGGACAGTACGAGCAGTACTTC. Protein sequence: CASSYGQYEQYF.